This T cell receptor beta chain was captured in a study of siplizumab effects on memory and regulatory T cells. General study findings and limits: Sequences below about 10^-5 frequency were poorly captured. As a result, only a minor fraction of alloreactive clones mapped to unstimulated subsets. The diversity of naive T cells seemed greater than that of memory cells, and their alloresponse contribution seemed major. Memory cells that were CD4+ and unstimulated gave rise to alloreactive sequences, which siplizumab significantly reduced.

Each sample contributed around 10^5 TCR templates to the assay. Only in-frame clones appear in the TCRdb table, and some are missing; sequencing was by immunoSEQ multiplex PCR. The sample includes around 110,000 clones, approximately 94% of them seen just once. Per the germline V gene, CDR1 is SNHLY and CDR2 is FYNNEI. This CDR3 is 13 amino acids long. V dropped 2 bases and J dropped 7 bases, with 8 bases sitting between them. As to this clone: As yet, its antigen is unknown.

The sequenced sample consisted of non-Treg CD4+ T cells sorted from blood. This receptor was identified in a human donor in good health. The chain is built from TRBV2 and TRBJ2-2; D not resolved. CDR3 in amino acids: CASSEQIDGELFF. The CDR3 nucleotides are TGTGCCAGCAGTGAACAGATTGACGGGGAGCTGTTTTTT.